This T cell receptor (beta chain) was obtained from a study of regulatory T cells in long-lasting Graves disease. Trimming pared 7 bases from V and 3 bases from J, leaving 10 bases between. The CDR3 has 13 amino acids. CDR1 and CDR2 (germline): MNHNS, SASEGT. The study's findings and limits: Analysis covered peripheral blood alone, not thyroid tissue. Among the persistent patients, 2,500 to 3,000 public clonotypes were shared, more than the 850 to 1,000 shared among new patients. Persistent disease was characterized by preferential usage of TRBV28, TRBJ1-2 and TRBJ2-5. Those with persistent Graves' had less TCR diversity than newly diagnosed patients.

Arm-PCR of CDR3 regions and iRepertoire HTBI primers were used to build TCR beta libraries. From the multiplex PCR reads, TCRdb called clonotypes with MiXCR, one entry per CDR3 protein. Among roughly 400,000 distinct CDR3 sequences listed, around 20% were seen once. Time point: persistent/refractory GD, antithyroid drugs over 5 years with positive TRAb. From RNA extracted from PBMCs, the TCR library was made. In this sample, this clonotype turned up a few times. Its target is not known. The source of this sequence is a female donor with Graves disease. The sequences come from peripheral blood mononuclear cells (PBMCs), collected when the disease was refractory, from a patient treated with antithyroid drugs. The chain joins TRBV6-1 to TRBJ1-5; weak D call: TRBD1 (5 bases). This chain's CDR3 is CASTWGNNQPQHF. The CDR3 DNA reads as TGTGCCAGCACTTGGGGGAACAATCAGCCCCAGCATTTT.